This is a list of T cell receptor beta chains from one sample in a study of CD8 T cells in Susac syndrome. MiXCR was run by TCRdb on the immunoSEQ multiplex PCR reads, yielding one entry per CDR3 protein. This table has about 190,000 distinct CDR3 sequences, 95% appearing once. Source material: CD8+ T cells from PBMCs. These TCRs come from a human donor with Susac syndrome. Each CDR3 is given with its conserved first and last residue. A D gene is named only where the DNA matches it firmly.

V gene,D gene,J gene,CDR3 protein
TRBV20-1,NA,TRBJ2-2,CSAIRVNELFF
TRBV27,NA,TRBJ1-6,CASSFQGVYSPLHF
TRBV6-6,NA,TRBJ1-5,CASSYEGLSQPQHF
TRBV20-1,TRBD2,TRBJ2-3,CSVGTTTHDTQYF
TRBV12-3/TRBV12-4,TRBD1,TRBJ1-2,CASSGTGETYGYTF
TRBV20-1,NA,TRBJ1-4,CSANDRSNEKLFF
TRBV6-5,TRBD1,TRBJ2-7,CASRKGRQGTHEQYF
TRBV9,NA,TRBJ2-7,CANHESSYEQYF
TRBV20-1,NA,TRBJ2-3,CSAKTRRYTDTQYF
TRBV3-1,NA,TRBJ2-7,CASSQLTSSYEQYF
TRBV20-1,TRBD2,TRBJ2-7,CSARTSGSYEQYF
TRBV2,NA,TRBJ2-2,CASGQGPFTGELFF
TRBV7-9,TRBD1,TRBJ1-2,CASSLRDRVSEGYTF
TRBV18,NA,TRBJ2-4,CASSPPGRNIQYF
TRBV5-1,TRBD2,TRBJ2-5,CASRPPAGGEETQYF
TRBV6-6,TRBD1,TRBJ1-1,CASSYTPGGTTEAFF
TRBV4-2,NA,TRBJ2-3,CASSQEDRFGTDTQYF
TRBV29-1,NA,TRBJ2-3,CSVRDPVDTQYF
TRBV5-1,NA,TRBJ2-7,CASSQLTGPSSYEQYF
TRBV7-8,NA,TRBJ1-1,CASSSRSGVITEAFF
TRBV9,NA,TRBJ2-7,CASSVRLGSDFMRYEQYF
TRBV11-2,TRBD1,TRBJ2-7,CASSLNRGLKEQYF
TRBV7-9,NA,TRBJ2-3,CASSLVSGPTDTQYF
TRBV25-1,TRBD1,TRBJ1-2,CASSEGTGGGNYGYTF
TRBV30,NA,TRBJ1-6,CAWSVRDIRFRGSPLHF
TRBV19,NA,TRBJ1-2,CASSQGISDGYTF
TRBV28,NA,TRBJ1-5,CASSPAHSGGLTQHF
TRBV7-9,NA,TRBJ2-6,CASSYPGGLSGANVLTF
TRBV5-6,NA,TRBJ2-5,CASSLLQETQYF
TRBV11-1,TRBD1,TRBJ1-2,CASTDREDYGYTF
TRBV5-6,NA,TRBJ1-1,CASSLEWRGTTAFF
TRBV9,NA,TRBJ2-2,CASSVEHFPNTGELFF
TRBV2,NA,TRBJ2-3,CASSERQPSTDTQYF
TRBV7-9,TRBD2,TRBJ2-3,CASSLGLAEEDTQYF
TRBV20-1,TRBD2,TRBJ2-1,CSARALTSGGSYNEQFF
TRBV12-3/TRBV12-4,TRBD2,TRBJ2-7,CASGSSGRSWEQYF
TRBV5-1,NA,TRBJ1-2,CASSSDQSRGTGYTF
TRBV5-1,NA,TRBJ2-2,CASSSDGPRELFF